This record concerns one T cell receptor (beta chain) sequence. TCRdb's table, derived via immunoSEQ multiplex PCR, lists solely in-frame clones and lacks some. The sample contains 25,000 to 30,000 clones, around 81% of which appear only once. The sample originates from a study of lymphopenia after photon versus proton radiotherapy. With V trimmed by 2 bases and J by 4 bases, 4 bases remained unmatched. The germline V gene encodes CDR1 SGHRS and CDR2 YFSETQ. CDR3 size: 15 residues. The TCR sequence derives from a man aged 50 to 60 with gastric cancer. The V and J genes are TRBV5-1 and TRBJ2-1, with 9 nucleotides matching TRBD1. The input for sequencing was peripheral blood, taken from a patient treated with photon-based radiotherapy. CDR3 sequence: CASSLTGGLYNEQFF. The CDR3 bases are TGCGCCAGCAGCTTAACAGGGGGCCTTTACAATGAGCAGTTCTTC.